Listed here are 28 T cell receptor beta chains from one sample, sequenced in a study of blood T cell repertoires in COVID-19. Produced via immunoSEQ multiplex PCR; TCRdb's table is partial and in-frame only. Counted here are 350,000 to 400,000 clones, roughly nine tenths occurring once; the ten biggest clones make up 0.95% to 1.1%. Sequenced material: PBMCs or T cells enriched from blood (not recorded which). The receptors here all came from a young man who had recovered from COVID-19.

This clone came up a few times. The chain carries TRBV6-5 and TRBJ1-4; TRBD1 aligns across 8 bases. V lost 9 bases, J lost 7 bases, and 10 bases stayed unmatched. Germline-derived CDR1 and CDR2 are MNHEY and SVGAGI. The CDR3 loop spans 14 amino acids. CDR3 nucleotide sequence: TGTGCCAGACGACAGGGGATGGGGGTTGAAAAACTGTTTTTT. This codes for CARRQGMGVEKLFF.

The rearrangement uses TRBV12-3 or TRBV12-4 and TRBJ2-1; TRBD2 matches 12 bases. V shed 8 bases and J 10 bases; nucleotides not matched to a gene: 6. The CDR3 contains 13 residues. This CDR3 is CASASGGGLEQFF. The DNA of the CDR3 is TGTGCCAGCGCTAGCGGGGGGGGGTTGGAGCAGTTCTTC.

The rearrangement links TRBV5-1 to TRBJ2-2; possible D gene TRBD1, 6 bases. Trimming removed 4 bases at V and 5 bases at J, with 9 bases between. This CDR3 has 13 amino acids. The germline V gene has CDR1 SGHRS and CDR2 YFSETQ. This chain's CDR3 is CASSMRGTGELFF. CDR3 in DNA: TGCGCCAGCAGCATGAGGGGGACCGGGGAGCTGTTTTTT.

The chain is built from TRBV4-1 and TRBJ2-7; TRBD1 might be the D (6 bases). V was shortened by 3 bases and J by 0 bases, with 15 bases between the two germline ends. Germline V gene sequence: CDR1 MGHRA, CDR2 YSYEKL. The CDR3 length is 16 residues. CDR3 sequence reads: CASSHGGGRRSYEQYF. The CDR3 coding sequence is TGCGCCAGCAGCCATGGGGGCGGACGGCGCTCCTACGAGCAGTACTTC.

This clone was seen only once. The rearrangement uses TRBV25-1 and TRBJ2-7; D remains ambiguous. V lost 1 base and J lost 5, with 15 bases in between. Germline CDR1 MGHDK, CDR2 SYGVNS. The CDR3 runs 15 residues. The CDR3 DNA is TGTGCCAGCAGTGAATGGTCTCCAGTCGCAGACGAGCAGTACTTC. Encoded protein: CASSEWSPVADEQYF.

CDR3 residues: CASSLPLAGGPDEQYF. CDR3 bases: TGCGCCAGCAGCTTGCCCCTAGCGGGAGGGCCCGACGAGCAGTACTTC. The chain carries TRBV5-1 and TRBJ2-7, with TRBD2 matching 12 bases. Germline lookup yields CDR1 SGHRS and CDR2 YFSETQ. Trimming removed 1 base from V and 5 bases from J; junction bases left unmatched: 7. The length of the CDR3 is 16 residues. The entire variable domain, with the rest obtained from reference TRBV5-1 and TRBJ2-7, is as follows: KAGVTQTPRYLIKTRGQQVTLSCSPISGHRSVSWYQQTPGQGLQFLFEYFSETQRNKGNFPGRFSGRQFSNSRSEMNVSTLELGDSALYLCASSLPLAGGPDEQYFGPGTRLTVT.

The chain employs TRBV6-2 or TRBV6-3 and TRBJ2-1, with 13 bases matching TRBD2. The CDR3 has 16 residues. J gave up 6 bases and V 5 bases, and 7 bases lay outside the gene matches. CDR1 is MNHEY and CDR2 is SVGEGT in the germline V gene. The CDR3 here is CASSGLRTSGSNEQFF. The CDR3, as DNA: TGTGCCAGCAGTGGACTTAGGACTAGCGGGAGCAATGAGCAGTTCTTC.

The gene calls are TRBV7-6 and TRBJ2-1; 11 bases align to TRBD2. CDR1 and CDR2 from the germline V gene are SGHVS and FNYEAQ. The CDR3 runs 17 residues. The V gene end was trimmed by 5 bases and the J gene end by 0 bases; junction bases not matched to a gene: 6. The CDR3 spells CASSPLAGGPSYNEQFF. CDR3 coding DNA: TGTGCCAGCAGCCCTCTAGCGGGAGGTCCCTCCTACAATGAGCAGTTCTTC.

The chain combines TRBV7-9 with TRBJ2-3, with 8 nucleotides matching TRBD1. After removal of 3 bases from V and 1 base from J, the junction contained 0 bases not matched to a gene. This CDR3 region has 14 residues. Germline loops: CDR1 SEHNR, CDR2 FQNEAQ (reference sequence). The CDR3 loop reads CASSLTGGTDTQYF. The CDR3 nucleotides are TGTGCCAGCAGCTTGACAGGGGGCACAGATACGCAGTATTTT.

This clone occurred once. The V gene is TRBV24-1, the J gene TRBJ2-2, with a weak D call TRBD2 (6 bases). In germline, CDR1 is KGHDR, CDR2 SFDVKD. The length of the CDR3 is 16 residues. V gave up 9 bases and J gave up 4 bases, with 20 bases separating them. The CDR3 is CATASQGGRGTGELFF. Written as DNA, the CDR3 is TGTGCCACCGCTTCCCAGGGAGGACGGGGCACCGGGGAGCTGTTTTTT.

The CDR3 coding sequence is TGCGCCAGCAGTGAGACCGAGCCCACCTCCGCAGATACGCAGTATTTT. Its translation: CASSETEPTSADTQYF. The rearrangement uses TRBV10-1 and TRBJ2-3; D uncertain. Germline CDR1 is WNHNN and CDR2 is SYGVQD (reference sequence). Trimming cost V 2 bases and J 4 bases, with 16 bases left between them. There are 16 residues in the CDR3.

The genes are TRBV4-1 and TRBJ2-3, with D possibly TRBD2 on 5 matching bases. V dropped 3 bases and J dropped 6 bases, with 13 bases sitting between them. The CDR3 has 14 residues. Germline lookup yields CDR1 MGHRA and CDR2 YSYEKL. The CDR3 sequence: CASSHPWRLDTQYF. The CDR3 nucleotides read TGCGCCAGCAGCCATCCCTGGAGGCTGGATACGCAGTATTTT.

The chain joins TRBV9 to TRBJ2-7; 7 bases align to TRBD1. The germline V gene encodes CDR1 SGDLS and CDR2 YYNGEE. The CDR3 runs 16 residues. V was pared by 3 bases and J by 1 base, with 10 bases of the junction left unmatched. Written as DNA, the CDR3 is TGTGCCAGCAGCGCCGCCGGGACAGACCTGTCCTACGAGCAGTACTTC. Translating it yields CASSAAGTDLSYEQYF.

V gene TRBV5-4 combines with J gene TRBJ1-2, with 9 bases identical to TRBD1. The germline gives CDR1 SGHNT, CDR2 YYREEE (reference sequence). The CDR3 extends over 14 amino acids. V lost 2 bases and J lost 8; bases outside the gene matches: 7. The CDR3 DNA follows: TGTGCCAGCAGCTTATGGACAGGGGTGCGCGGCTACACCTTC. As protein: CASSLWTGVRGYTF.

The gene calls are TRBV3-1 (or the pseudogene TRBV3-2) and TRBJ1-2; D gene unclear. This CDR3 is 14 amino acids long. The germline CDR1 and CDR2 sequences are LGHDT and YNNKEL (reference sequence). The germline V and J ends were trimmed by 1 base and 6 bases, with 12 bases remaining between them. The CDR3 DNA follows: TGTGCCAGCAGCCAAGGCGGGGTTGTCCATGGCTACACCTTC. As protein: CASSQGGVVHGYTF.

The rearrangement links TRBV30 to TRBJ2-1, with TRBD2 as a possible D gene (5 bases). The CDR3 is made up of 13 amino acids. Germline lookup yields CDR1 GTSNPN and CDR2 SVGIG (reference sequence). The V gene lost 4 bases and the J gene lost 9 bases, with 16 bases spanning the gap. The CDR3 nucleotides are TGTGCCTGGACTAGGTTTAATGAGGGTGAGCAGTTCTTC. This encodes CAWTRFNEGEQFF.

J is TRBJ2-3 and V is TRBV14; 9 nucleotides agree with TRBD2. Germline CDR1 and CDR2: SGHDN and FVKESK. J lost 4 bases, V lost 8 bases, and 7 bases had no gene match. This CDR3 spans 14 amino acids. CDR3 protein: CASAGGLASDTQYF. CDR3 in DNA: TGTGCCAGCGCGGGGGGACTAGCCTCAGATACGCAGTATTTT.

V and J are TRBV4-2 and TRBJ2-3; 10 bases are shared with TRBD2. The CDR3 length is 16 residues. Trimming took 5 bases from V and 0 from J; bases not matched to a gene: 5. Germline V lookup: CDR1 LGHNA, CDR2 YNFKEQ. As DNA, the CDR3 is TGTGCCAGCAGCTCGGGAGCGGGGGGGAGCACAGATACGCAGTATTTT. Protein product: CASSSGAGGSTDTQYF.

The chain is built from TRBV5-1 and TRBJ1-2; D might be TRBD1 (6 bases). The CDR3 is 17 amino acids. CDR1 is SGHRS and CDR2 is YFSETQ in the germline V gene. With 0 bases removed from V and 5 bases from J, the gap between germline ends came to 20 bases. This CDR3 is CASSLGLTGGAEYGYTF. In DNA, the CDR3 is TGCGCCAGCAGCTTGGGTTTGACGGGGGGCGCAGAATATGGCTACACCTTC.

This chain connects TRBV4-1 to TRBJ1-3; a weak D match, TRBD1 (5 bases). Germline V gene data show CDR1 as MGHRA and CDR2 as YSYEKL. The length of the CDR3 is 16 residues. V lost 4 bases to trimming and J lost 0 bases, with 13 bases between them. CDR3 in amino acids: CASSLQQVLSGNTIYF. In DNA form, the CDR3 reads TGCGCCAGCAGCCTCCAACAGGTCCTCTCTGGAAACACCATATATTTT.

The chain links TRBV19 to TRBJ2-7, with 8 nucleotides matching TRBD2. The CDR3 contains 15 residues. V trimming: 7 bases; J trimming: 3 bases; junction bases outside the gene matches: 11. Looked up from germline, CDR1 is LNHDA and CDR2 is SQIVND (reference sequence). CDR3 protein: CASMPGGGKGYEQYF. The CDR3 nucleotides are TGTGCCAGTATGCCCGGGGGGGGGAAGGGCTACGAGCAGTACTTC. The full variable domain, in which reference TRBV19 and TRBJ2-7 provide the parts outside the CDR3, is DGGITQSPKYLFRKEGQNVTLSCEQNLNHDAMYWYRQDPGQGLRLIYYSQIVNDFQKGDIAEGYSVSREKKESFPLTVTSAQKNPTAFYLCASMPGGGKGYEQYFGPGTRLTVT.

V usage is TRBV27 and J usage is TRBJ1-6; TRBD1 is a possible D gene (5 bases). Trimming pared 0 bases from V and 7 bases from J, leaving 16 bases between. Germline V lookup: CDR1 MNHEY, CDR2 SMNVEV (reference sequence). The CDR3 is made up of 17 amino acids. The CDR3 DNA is TGTGCCAGCAGTTTATCGAATTGGCAGGGAAGGAATTCACCCCTCCACTTT. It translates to CASSLSNWQGRNSPLHF.

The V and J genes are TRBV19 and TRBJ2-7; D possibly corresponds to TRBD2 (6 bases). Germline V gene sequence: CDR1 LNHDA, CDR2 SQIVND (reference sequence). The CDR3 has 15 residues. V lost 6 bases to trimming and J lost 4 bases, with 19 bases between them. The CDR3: CASRPPGAERYEQYF. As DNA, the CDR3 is TGTGCCAGTAGACCTCCGGGAGCCGAACGTTACGAGCAGTACTTC.

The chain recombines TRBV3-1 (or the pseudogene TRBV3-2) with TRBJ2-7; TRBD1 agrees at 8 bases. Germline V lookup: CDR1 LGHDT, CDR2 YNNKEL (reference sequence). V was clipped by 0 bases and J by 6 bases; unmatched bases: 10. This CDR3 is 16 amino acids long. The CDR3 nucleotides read TGTGCCAGCAGCCAAGATTTTGACAGGGGTTTTCCCGAGCAGTACTTC. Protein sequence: CASSQDFDRGFPEQYF.

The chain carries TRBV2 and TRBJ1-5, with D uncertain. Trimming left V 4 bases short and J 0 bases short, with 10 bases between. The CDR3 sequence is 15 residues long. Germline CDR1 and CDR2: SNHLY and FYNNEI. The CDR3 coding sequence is TGTGCCAGCAGTGTTGCAGGATATAGCAATCAGCCCCAGCATTTT. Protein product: CASSVAGYSNQPQHF.

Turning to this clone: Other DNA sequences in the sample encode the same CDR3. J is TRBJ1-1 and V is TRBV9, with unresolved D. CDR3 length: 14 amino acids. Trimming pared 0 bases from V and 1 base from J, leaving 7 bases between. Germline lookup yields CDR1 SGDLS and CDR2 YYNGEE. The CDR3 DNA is TGTGCCAGCAGCGTAGGAGCAGGGAACACTGAAGCTTTCTTT. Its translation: CASSVGAGNTEAFF.

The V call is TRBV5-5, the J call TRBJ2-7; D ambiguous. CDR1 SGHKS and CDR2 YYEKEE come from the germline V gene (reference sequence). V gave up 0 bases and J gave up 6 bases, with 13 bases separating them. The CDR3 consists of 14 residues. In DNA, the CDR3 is TGTGCCAGCAGCTTGGTTTCGAGCGTAGGCGAGCAGTACTTC. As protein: CASSLVSSVGEQYF.

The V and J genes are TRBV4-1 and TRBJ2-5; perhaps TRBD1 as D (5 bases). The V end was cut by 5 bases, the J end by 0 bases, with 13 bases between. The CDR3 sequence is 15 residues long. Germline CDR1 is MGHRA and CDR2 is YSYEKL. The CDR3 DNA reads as TGCGCCAGCAGCGAGACAGATACTTACCAAGAGACCCAGTACTTC. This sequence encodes CASSETDTYQETQYF.